This TCR beta chain was recorded in a study of blood T cell repertoires in COVID-19. Study summary: Spain, Italy and the United States supplied samples that represented acute and convalescent COVID-19. The analysed material was cDNA or gDNA that came from T cells, B-cell-depleted T cells, or PBMCs.

Per the original data handling: Counts of nucleated cells, estimated from reference gene primer amplification, were obtained. Libraries were prepared by immunoSEQ multiplex PCR; TCRdb keeps only in-frame clonotypes and omits some of them. The DNA was the basis for D and trimming; V, J and clone size are from that table. The sample has about 200,000 clones; approximately 85% are singletons. Germline loops: CDR1 SGHRS, CDR2 YFSETQ. V was clipped by 4 bases and J by 4 bases, with 14 bases between them. The CDR3 has 14 residues. What the recovered Cohort 3 donors had was two negative PCRs, clearance, or symptom resolution.

Input material: PBMCs or T cells enriched from blood (not recorded which). This sequence originates from a man between 40 and 49 years old who had recovered from COVID-19. The chain links TRBV5-1 to TRBJ1-1; possibly TRBD1 for D (5 bases). CDR3 protein: CASSKGGVSTEAFF. The CDR3 DNA follows: TGCGCCAGCAGCAAAGGAGGGGTGAGCACTGAAGCTTTCTTT.